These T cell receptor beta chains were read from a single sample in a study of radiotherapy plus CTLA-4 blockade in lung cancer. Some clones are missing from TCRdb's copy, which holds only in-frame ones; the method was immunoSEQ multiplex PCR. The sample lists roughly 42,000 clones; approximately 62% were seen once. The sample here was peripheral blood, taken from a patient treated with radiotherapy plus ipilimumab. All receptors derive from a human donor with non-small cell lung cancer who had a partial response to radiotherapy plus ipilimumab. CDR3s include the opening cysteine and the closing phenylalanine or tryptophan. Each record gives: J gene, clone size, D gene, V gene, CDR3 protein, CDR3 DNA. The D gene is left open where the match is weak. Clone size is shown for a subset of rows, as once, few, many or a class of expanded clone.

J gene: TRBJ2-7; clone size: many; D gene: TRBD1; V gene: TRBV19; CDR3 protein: CASSPDRSYEQYF; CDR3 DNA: TGTGCCAGTAGTCCGGACAGGTCCTACGAGCAGTACTTC
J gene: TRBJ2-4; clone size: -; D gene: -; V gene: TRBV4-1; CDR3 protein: CASSQEGLGVIIQYF; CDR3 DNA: TGCGCCAGCAGCCAAGAGGGGCTAGGGGTAATCATTCAGTACTTC
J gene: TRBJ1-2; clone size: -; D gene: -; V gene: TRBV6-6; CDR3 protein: CASIDMRGNYGYTF; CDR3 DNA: TGTGCCAGCATCGACATGAGGGGGAACTATGGCTACACCTTC
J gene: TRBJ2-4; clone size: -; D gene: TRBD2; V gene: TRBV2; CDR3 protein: CASRAPGLAGIAKNIQYF; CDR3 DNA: TGTGCCAGCAGGGCGCCGGGACTAGCGGGGATAGCCAAAAACATTCAGTACTTC
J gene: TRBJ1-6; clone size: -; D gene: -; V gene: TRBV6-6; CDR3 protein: CASSYSRGEPLHF; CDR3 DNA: TGTGCCAGCAGTTACTCCCGGGGTGAGCCCCTCCACTTT
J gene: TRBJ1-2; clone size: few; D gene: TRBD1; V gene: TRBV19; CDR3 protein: CASSIGGAGQGAHGYTF; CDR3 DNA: TGTGCCAGTAGTATAGGGGGAGCCGGACAGGGGGCGCATGGCTACACCTTC
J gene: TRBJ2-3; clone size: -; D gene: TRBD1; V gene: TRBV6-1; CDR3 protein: CASSDRGPTDTQYF; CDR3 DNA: TGTGCCAGCAGCGACAGGGGGCCCACAGATACGCAGTATTTT
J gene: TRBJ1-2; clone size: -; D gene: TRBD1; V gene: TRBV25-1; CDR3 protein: CASRGQGDYGYTF; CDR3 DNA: TGTGCCAGCAGAGGACAGGGCGACTATGGCTACACCTTC
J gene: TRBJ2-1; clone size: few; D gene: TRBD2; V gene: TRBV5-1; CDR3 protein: CASTLFGTSEYNEQFF; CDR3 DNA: TGCGCCAGCACCCTTTTTGGGACTAGCGAGTACAATGAGCAGTTCTTC
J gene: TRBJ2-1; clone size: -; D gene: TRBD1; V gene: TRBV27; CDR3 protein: CASSTTGQGAHNEQFF; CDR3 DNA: TGTGCCAGCAGTACGACCGGACAGGGGGCGCACAATGAGCAGTTCTTC
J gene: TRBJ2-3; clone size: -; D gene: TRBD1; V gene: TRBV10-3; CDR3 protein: CASNRDRGADTQYF; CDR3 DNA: TGTGCCAGCAACCGGGACAGGGGTGCAGATACGCAGTATTTT
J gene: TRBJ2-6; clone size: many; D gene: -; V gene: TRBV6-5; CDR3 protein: CASSYGSSGANVLTF; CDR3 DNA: TGTGCCAGCAGTTACGGGAGCTCTGGGGCCAACGTCCTGACTTTC